Listed here are 28 T cell receptor beta chains from one sample, sequenced in a study of OX40 agonist ivuxolimab in advanced cancers. The protocol used for the library was the immunoSEQ multiplex PCR assay. TCRdb's version of the immuneACCESS table is confined to in-frame rearrangements and falls short of the full clone set. An unresolved V gene accounts for under half of the shortfall where checked; the remainder is of unknown origin. This sample has tens of thousands of clones in its table, and about 89% of those were observed once. The ten biggest clones cover roughly 0.69% of the sample. Specimen: CD4+ or CD8+ T cells sorted from blood, collected in a trial of the OX40 agonist ivuxolimab. All receptors derive from an adult with an advanced solid tumor such as melanoma, head and neck, liver or kidney cancer.

A remark on this clone: This specimen includes other DNA sequences encoding the same CDR3. V is TRBV10-3 and J is TRBJ1-2; no clear D. Germline CDR1 and CDR2: ENHRY and SYGVKD. V lost 0 bases to trimming and J lost 2 bases, with 7 bases between them. This CDR3 contains 14 residues. For the CDR3, the DNA is TGTGCCATCAGTGAGTCAGGGTCCAACTATGGCTACACCTTC. Translating it yields CAISESGSNYGYTF.

This clone was recorded once. This chain connects TRBV7-7 to TRBJ2-1, with D possibly being TRBD1 or TRBD2 (5 bases each). The V and J ends lost 4 bases and 6 bases respectively, with 13 bases between them. This CDR3 is built from 14 residues. The germline V gene encodes CDR1 SSHAT and CDR2 FNYEAQ (reference sequence). The CDR3 DNA sequence: TGTGCCAGCAGCTCGGGACCGACTTTCAATGAGCAGTTCTTC. The encoded protein is CASSSGPTFNEQFF.

This clone showed up just once. The chain employs TRBV7-6 and TRBJ2-1; TRBD2 matches at 7 bases. The junction had 8 bases not matched to a gene; V was cut back by 5 bases and J by 4 bases. Germline V gives CDR1 SGHVS, CDR2 FNYEAQ. The CDR3 runs to 15 residues. CDR3: CASSPGRGSYNEQFF. For the CDR3, the DNA is TGTGCCAGCAGCCCAGGGCGGGGGTCTTACAATGAGCAGTTCTTC.

V and J are TRBV7-8 and TRBJ2-3, with 7 bases fitting TRBD1. The CDR3 has 13 amino acids. Losses at the gene ends were 1 base for V and 5 bases for J; bases not matched to a gene: 0. Germline-derived CDR1 and CDR2 are SGHVS and FQNEAQ. Here the CDR3 DNA reads TGTGCCAGCAGCTTAGACAGGGGAGATACGCAGTATTTT. As protein: CASSLDRGDTQYF.

This chain connects TRBV13 to TRBJ2-1, with TRBD1 matching over 9 bases. This CDR3 is 15 amino acids long. Looked up from germline, CDR1 is PRHDT and CDR2 is FYEKMQ (reference sequence). Germline trimming cut 5 bases from V and 6 bases from J; bases unmatched to any gene: 8. The CDR3 sequence is CASSQRDRVVNEQFF. For the CDR3, the DNA is TGTGCCAGCAGCCAGCGGGACAGGGTGGTCAATGAGCAGTTCTTC.

The chain is built from TRBV9 and TRBJ2-3; TRBD2 matches 7 bases. Germline CDR1 and CDR2: SGDLS and YYNGEE. V shed 2 bases, J shed 8 bases, and the junction held 14 bases outside the gene matches. The CDR3 sequence is 16 residues long. Here the CDR3 DNA reads TGTGCCAGCAGCGTCGGGGGGACTACTAGAGACGGTACGCAGTATTTT. This gives the protein CASSVGGTTRDGTQYF.

The chain combines TRBV28 with TRBJ2-3; tentative D call: TRBD2 (5 bases). V was cut by 3 bases and J by 2 bases, with 9 bases left in between. Germline CDR1 is MDHEN and CDR2 is SYDVKM. The CDR3 totals 14 residues. The CDR3 DNA reads TGTGCCAGCAGTTTGCGGACTTTCACAGATACGCAGTATTTT. Translating gives CASSLRTFTDTQYF. The full variable domain, its missing parts supplied by reference TRBV28 and TRBJ2-3, is DVKVTQSSRYLVKRTGEKVFLECVQDMDHENMFWYRQDPGLGLRLIYFSYDVKMKEKGDIPEGYSVSREKKERFSLILESASTNQTSMYLCASSLRTFTDTQYFGPGTRLTVL.

V usage is TRBV7-2 and J usage is TRBJ1-6; D unclear. V lost 0 bases and J 14 bases, leaving 11 bases between the germline ends. CDR1 and CDR2 (germline): SGHTA, FQGNSA. The CDR3 sequence is 13 residues long. CDR3 bases: TGTGCCAGCAGCTTAGCGGGGTCCATGGCCCTCCACTTT. Its translation is CASSLAGSMALHF.

This chain connects TRBV30 to TRBJ2-3; unclear D gene. CDR3 length equals 15 residues. Trimming shortened V by 3 bases and J by 3 bases, and 16 bases separated the two germline ends. CDR1 is GTSNPN, CDR2 SVGIG, per germline (reference sequence). The CDR3 here is CAWSQNSVRTDTQYF. The DNA of the CDR3 is TGTGCCTGGAGCCAGAATTCAGTTCGAACAGATACGCAGTATTTT.

The chain joins TRBV19 to TRBJ2-6; no definite D call. The germline V and J ends were trimmed by 2 bases and 0 bases, with 17 bases remaining between them. The CDR3 consists of 19 residues. Germline CDR1 is LNHDA and CDR2 is SQIVND (reference sequence). The CDR3 nucleotides are TGTGCCAGTAGTATAAAGGATGTAGGAAGACTCTCTGGGGCCAACGTCCTGACTTTC. Its translation: CASSIKDVGRLSGANVLTF.

The chain links TRBV6-4 to TRBJ2-5; TRBD2 aligns across 7 bases. The germline V gene encodes CDR1 MRHNA and CDR2 SNTAGT. J gave up 3 bases and V 7 bases, and 5 bases lay outside the gene matches. CDR3 size: 13 residues. The chain's CDR3 is CASKGSGEETQYF. Here the CDR3 DNA reads TGTGCCAGCAAGGGGAGCGGGGAAGAGACCCAGTACTTC.

This sequence joins TRBV27 and TRBJ1-2; D remains ambiguous. CDR3 length: 14 residues. V lost 6 bases to trimming and J lost 8 bases, with 19 bases between them. Germline V gene sequence: CDR1 MNHEY, CDR2 SMNVEV (reference sequence). The CDR3 bases are TGTGCCAGCAGCACGTCAGAGGGCACAAGGGGCTACACCTTC. This encodes CASSTSEGTRGYTF.

V and J are TRBV19 and TRBJ2-1; TRBD1 is a possible D gene (6 bases). V lost 5 bases and J 7 bases, leaving 15 bases between the germline ends. CDR3 size: 14 residues. Per the germline V gene, CDR1 is LNHDA and CDR2 is SQIVND (reference sequence). The CDR3 sequence: CASSGYPQGNEQFF. The CDR3 DNA reads TGTGCCAGTAGTGGATATCCACAGGGAAATGAGCAGTTCTTC.

This clone was counted a single time. The chain couples TRBV18 to TRBJ1-5; D is ambiguous. The CDR3 is made up of 14 amino acids. V shed 3 bases and J shed 7 bases, with 13 bases lying between them. Germline V lookup: CDR1 KGHSH, CDR2 LQKENI. CDR3 nucleotides: TGTGCCAGCTCACCTCGGCCCGAGGAGCAGCCCCAGCATTTT. Translated: CASSPRPEEQPQHF.

The rearrangement links TRBV11-3 to TRBJ2-3; D is uncertain. This CDR3 region has 13 residues. The V gene lost 9 bases and the J gene lost 1 base, with 11 bases spanning the gap. Germline V gives CDR1 SGHNT, CDR2 YENEEA. In DNA, the CDR3 is TGTGCCAGTCAAGGTTTGGGCACAGATACGCAGTATTTT. This encodes CASQGLGTDTQYF.

CDR3 nucleotide sequence: TGCGCCAGCAGCTTGGAGCCCCCGGACAGGGGGCGTGCAGATACGCAGTATTTT. Translating gives CASSLEPPDRGRADTQYF. This chain connects TRBV5-1 to TRBJ2-3; 11 bases are shared with TRBD1. This CDR3 has 18 amino acids. V was clipped by 0 bases and J by 4 bases; unmatched bases: 10. The germline V gene has CDR1 SGHRS and CDR2 YFSETQ.

The rearrangement joins TRBV5-1 to TRBJ2-1, with 12 bases identical to TRBD2. CDR1 is SGHRS and CDR2 is YFSETQ in the germline V gene. The CDR3 runs 17 residues. V shed 0 bases, J shed 0 bases, and the junction held 1 base outside the gene matches. The CDR3 nucleotides are TGCGCCAGCAGCTTGGGGACTAGCGGGACCTCCTACAATGAGCAGTTCTTC. Its translation is CASSLGTSGTSYNEQFF. Complete variable domain (other parts from reference TRBV5-1 and TRBJ2-1): KAGVTQTPRYLIKTRGQQVTLSCSPISGHRSVSWYQQTPGQGLQFLFEYFSETQRNKGNFPGRFSGRQFSNSRSEMNVSTLELGDSALYLCASSLGTSGTSYNEQFFGPGTRLTVL.

This clone was detected only a few times. This chain uses TRBV11-2 with TRBJ2-6; 8 positions match TRBD1. The CDR3 has 18 amino acids. CDR1 is SGHAT and CDR2 is FQNNGV in the germline V gene. Unmatched junction bases numbered 8, after V lost 4 bases and J lost 0 bases. The CDR3 region is CASSSIGQGSSGANVLTF. The CDR3 nucleotides are TGTGCCAGCAGCTCGATAGGACAGGGTAGCTCTGGGGCCAACGTCCTGACTTTC.

This clone occurred once. The chain links TRBV7-2 to TRBJ1-2, with TRBD1 matching 12 bases. J was trimmed by 6 bases and V by 6 bases; bases with no gene match: 5. CDR1 and CDR2 (germline): SGHTA, FQGNSA. The CDR3 runs 14 residues. The CDR3: CASRKGTGGDGYTF. CDR3 coding DNA: TGTGCCAGCAGAAAGGGGACAGGGGGCGATGGCTACACCTTC. The entire variable domain, with the rest obtained from reference TRBV7-2 and TRBJ1-2, is as follows: GAGVSQSPSNKVTEKGKDVELRCDPISGHTALYWYRQSLGQGLEFLIYFQGNSAPDKSGLPSDRFSAERTGGSVSTLTIQRTQQEDSAVYLCASRKGTGGDGYTFGSGTRLTVV.

In its sample, this clone was seen once. The rearrangement joins TRBV9 to TRBJ1-2, with D tentatively TRBD1 (5 bases). Trimming took 2 bases from V and 8 from J, leaving 13 bases between them. The CDR3 runs 13 residues. Germline V gene lookup returns CDR1 SGDLS and CDR2 YYNGEE. The CDR3 sequence: CASSVVQAGGYTF. The CDR3 coding sequence is TGTGCCAGCAGCGTGGTACAGGCGGGGGGCTACACCTTC. Drawing the rest from reference TRBV9 and TRBJ1-2, the complete variable domain is DSGVTQTPKHLITATGQRVTLRCSPRSGDLSVYWYQQSLDQGLQFLIQYYNGEERAKGNILERFSAQQFPDLHSELNLSSLELGDSALYFCASSVVQAGGYTFGSGTRLTVV.

The gene calls are TRBV2 and TRBJ2-7; D is possibly TRBD1 (5 bases). Per the germline V gene, CDR1 is SNHLY and CDR2 is FYNNEI. The CDR3 runs 12 residues. V was trimmed by 6 bases and J by 5 bases, leaving 11 bases between them. The CDR3 bases are TGTGCCAGCAGGGGCGCAGGGAACGAGCAGTACTTC. This encodes CASRGAGNEQYF.

The V and J genes are TRBV27 and TRBJ1-6; 7 positions match TRBD1. CDR3 size: 14 residues. Germline V gene lookup returns CDR1 MNHEY and CDR2 SMNVEV (reference sequence). Trimming cost V 2 bases and J 7 bases; bases outside gene matches: 2. DNA of the CDR3: TGTGCCAGCAGTTTAGAGGGGGCGAATTCACCCCTCCACTTT. Its protein is CASSLEGANSPLHF.

This clone appeared once. V and J are TRBV5-4 and TRBJ1-1; tentatively, D is TRBD1 (5 bases). Per germline, CDR1 SGHNT and CDR2 YYREEE (reference sequence). V was cut by 0 bases and J by 6 bases, with 9 bases left in between. The CDR3 totals 13 residues. The CDR3 DNA reads as TGTGCCAGCAGCTTGGACGGGGCCGCTGAAGCTTTCTTT. As protein: CASSLDGAAEAFF.

The sample holds one count of this clone. V is TRBV2 and J is TRBJ2-7; D tentatively fits TRBD1 or TRBD2 (5 bases each). CDR3 size: 13 residues. Germline CDR1 is SNHLY and CDR2 is FYNNEI. The V end lost 6 bases, the J end lost 6 bases, and 15 bases lay between the germline ends. The chain's CDR3 is CASRKGEGREQYF. Written as DNA, the CDR3 is TGTGCCAGCAGGAAGGGCGAGGGGCGCGAGCAGTACTTC.

This chain joins TRBV18 and TRBJ2-7; maybe TRBD1 (6 bases). Looked up from germline, CDR1 is KGHSH and CDR2 is LQKENI. V lost 3 bases and J 2 bases, leaving 17 bases between the germline ends. This CDR3 is 16 amino acids long. For the CDR3, the DNA is TGTGCCAGCTCACCCCCGGGACAAACAAAGACCTACGAGCAGTACTTC. Amino acids: CASSPPGQTKTYEQYF.

The rearrangement links TRBV30 to TRBJ1-3; 7 nucleotides match TRBD1. Germline CDR1 GTSNPN, CDR2 SVGIG (reference sequence). V dropped 3 bases and J dropped 0; count of bases not matched to a gene: 8. The CDR3 is 16 residues long. The DNA for the CDR3 is TGTGCCTGGAGGGAAACACGGACAGGCTCTGGAAACACCATATATTTT. It yields the protein CAWRETRTGSGNTIYF.

A single count supports this clone. The rearrangement uses TRBV6-6 and TRBJ2-7, with TRBD2 matching over 12 bases. V shed 2 bases, J shed 7 bases, and the junction held 3 bases outside the gene matches. Germline lookup yields CDR1 MNHNY and CDR2 SVGAGI (reference sequence). This CDR3 region has 14 residues. The DNA of the CDR3 is TGTGCCAGCAGTTACACTGGGACTAGCGGGGAGCAGTACTTC. This gives the protein CASSYTGTSGEQYF.

The chain combines TRBV25-1 with TRBJ2-7, with D possibly matching TRBD2 (5 bases). The CDR3 runs 15 residues. V gave up 5 bases and J gave up 7 bases, with 21 bases separating them. Germline V gene lookup returns CDR1 MGHDK and CDR2 SYGVNS. The CDR3 nucleotides are TGTGCCAGCAGTCCCTTTGGGAGAGTGGGCTGGGAGCAGTACTTC. Translated: CASSPFGRVGWEQYF.